This T cell receptor (beta chain) was observed in a study of T cell responses to AZD1222 COVID-19 vaccine. Comment on this clone: The target antigen is unknown.

Trimming cost V 1 base and J 0 bases; bases outside gene matches: 11. Germline-derived CDR1 and CDR2 are LGHNT and FRNRAP. The CDR3 sequence is 18 residues long. Pooling was applied to second doses at about 4 or about 12 weeks. TCRdb's copy holds only in-frame clones and misses some; the assay was immunoSEQ multiplex PCR. Of fewer than 200,000 clones in the sample, around 88% were seen once. Study-wide results and limits: Baseline serology detected seropositivity in only 6 or 7 AZD1222 recipients. Spike-specific TCR breadth and depth both grew after two AZD1222 doses. Most donors were white British, females outnumbered males, and clonal diversity was possibly underestimated.

The TCR comes from an adult who received the AZD1222 COVID-19 vaccine. This chain links TRBV12-5 with TRBJ2-7; TRBD1 agrees at 8 bases. The material sequenced was peripheral blood, taken 28 days after the second AZD1222 dose. In DNA, the CDR3 is TGTGCTAGTGGTTTGGCAGATAAGACAGGGGACCTCTCCTACGAGCAGTACTTC. This encodes CASGLADKTGDLSYEQYF. The variable domain in full, with the rest retrieved from reference TRBV12-5 and TRBJ2-7, is DARVTQTPRHKVTEMGQEVTMRCQPILGHNTVFWYRQTMMQGLELLAYFRNRAPLDDSGMPKDRFSAEMPDATLATLKIQPSEPRDSAVYFCASGLADKTGDLSYEQYFGPGTRLTVT.